One sample yielded the 10 T cell receptor beta chains listed below, sequenced in a study of blood T cells in healthy people across ages. A second PCR, run for about 7 to 11 cycles, used a sample-barcoded 5' primer plus a J-beta primer mix. TCRdb ran MiXCR on the 5' RACE reads and lists one entry per CDR3 protein. The sample shows 900,000 to 950,000 distinct CDR3 sequences, roughly 28% of them seen only once. This same sample was also taken into another study, of T cells of mothers and their children.

Source material: blood. The source is a woman between 35 and 50 years old in good health.

This clonotype was found a few times. The chain links TRBV12-3 or TRBV12-4 to TRBJ1-1; TRBD1 is a possible D gene (6 bases). Trimming stripped 7 bases from V and 2 bases from J, with 14 bases between. The CDR3 is 14 residues long. CDR3 protein: CASKKGGENTEAFF. DNA of the CDR3: TGTGCCAGCAAAAAAGGGGGAGAAAACACTGAAGCTTTCTTT.

Ten or more counts support this clonotype. This chain joins TRBV2 and TRBJ1-6; TRBD1 might be the D (6 bases). The CDR3 totals 16 residues. Germline V gene sequence: CDR1 SNHLY, CDR2 FYNNEI. Trimming shortened V by 10 bases and J by 3 bases, and 19 bases separated the two germline ends. The CDR3, as DNA: TGTGCCATCCTCATCGGGGGCAGGGACTATAATTCACCCCTCCACTTT. It is translated as CAILIGGRDYNSPLHF.

This clonotype came up many times. The rearrangement joins TRBV7-2 to TRBJ2-6; D possibly corresponds to TRBD1 (6 bases). V lost 0 bases, J lost 2 bases, and 14 bases lay in between. CDR1 SGHTA and CDR2 FQGNSA come from the germline V gene. This CDR3 comprises 18 residues. The CDR3 sequence: CASSLAVQGSPGANVLTF. CDR3 DNA sequence: TGTGCCAGCAGCTTAGCGGTACAGGGTTCCCCTGGGGCCAACGTCCTGACTTTC.

This clonotype was seen a few times. This chain links TRBV7-6 with TRBJ2-1; 9 bases agree with TRBD1. Unmatched junction bases numbered 11, after V lost 5 bases and J lost 9 bases. The CDR3 is 15 amino acids. The germline V gene has CDR1 SGHVS and CDR2 FNYEAQ. CDR3 in DNA: TGTGCCAGCAGCCCAGGGACAGGGAGAAAGGGTGAGCAGTTCTTC. Protein product: CASSPGTGRKGEQFF.

Ten or more counts support this clonotype. J is TRBJ2-7 and V is TRBV7-2; possibly TRBD2 for D (5 bases). The CDR3 has 13 residues. The V gene's germline CDR1 is SGHTA and CDR2 FQGNSA. Between the trimmed V and J ends, which lost 7 bases and 2 bases, there was a span of 12 bases. The DNA of the CDR3 is TGTGCCAGCACGCGGGCAGCTACCTACGAGCAGTACTTC. Residues: CASTRAATYEQYF.

The sample holds a few counts of this clonotype. The genes are TRBV4-3 and TRBJ1-1; D is possibly TRBD1 (6 bases). V lost 1 base, J lost 1 base, and 10 bases lay in between. The CDR3 totals 15 residues. Germline loops: CDR1 LGHNA, CDR2 YSLEER. CDR3 residues: CASSQAPGANTEAFF. The CDR3 DNA follows: TGCGCCAGCAGCCAAGCTCCAGGGGCGAACACTGAAGCTTTCTTT.

CDR3 sequence reads: CASTYGLQGYTIYF. The CDR3 DNA is TGTGCCAGCACCTACGGGCTACAGGGGTACACCATATATTTT. The V gene is TRBV6-6, the J gene TRBJ1-3, with TRBD1 identical over 7 bases. The germline gives CDR1 MNHNY, CDR2 SVGAGI (reference sequence). The CDR3 has 14 residues. Trimming at V came to 7 bases and at J to 8 bases, leaving 11 bases not matched to a gene.

In regard to this clonotype: A single base separates this from a much larger clone, so it may be a read error. The V and J genes are TRBV7-3 and TRBJ2-1; D unclear. Germline V CDR1 and CDR2: SGHTA, FQGTGA. The CDR3 length is 16 residues. The CDR3 reads CASSPSATSSYSEQFF. The CDR3 bases are TGTGCCAGCAGCCCGTCAGCGACCAGCTCCTACAGTGAGCAGTTCTTC.

For this clonotype: A read error may explain this, as a much larger clone is one base away. The V call is TRBV6-5, the J call TRBJ2-7; D possibly uses TRBD1 or TRBD2 (5 bases each). Trimming removed 0 bases at V and 5 bases at J, with 8 bases between. The CDR3 spans 13 residues. Germline V gene lookup returns CDR1 MNHEY and CDR2 SVGAGI. This CDR3 is CASSYSGENEQYF. The DNA for the CDR3 is TGTGCCAGCAGTTACTCGGGGGAAAACGAGCAGTACTTC.

The sample holds many counts of this clonotype. CDR3 coding DNA: TGTGCCAGCAATGGGTGGGGAGGGCAAAATGAGCAGTTCTTC. Translating gives CASNGWGGQNEQFF. V usage is TRBV12-3 or TRBV12-4 and J usage is TRBJ2-1, with TRBD2 matching over 7 bases. The CDR3 spans 14 residues. J lost 7 bases, V lost 7 bases, and 10 bases had no gene match.